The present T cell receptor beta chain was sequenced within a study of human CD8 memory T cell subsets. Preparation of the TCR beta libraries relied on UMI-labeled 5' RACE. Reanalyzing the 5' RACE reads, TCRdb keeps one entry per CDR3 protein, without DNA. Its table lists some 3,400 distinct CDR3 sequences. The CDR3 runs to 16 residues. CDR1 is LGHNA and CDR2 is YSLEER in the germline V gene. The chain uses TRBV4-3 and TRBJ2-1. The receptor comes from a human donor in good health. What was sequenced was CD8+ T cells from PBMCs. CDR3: CASSQDGLDTSNEQFF.